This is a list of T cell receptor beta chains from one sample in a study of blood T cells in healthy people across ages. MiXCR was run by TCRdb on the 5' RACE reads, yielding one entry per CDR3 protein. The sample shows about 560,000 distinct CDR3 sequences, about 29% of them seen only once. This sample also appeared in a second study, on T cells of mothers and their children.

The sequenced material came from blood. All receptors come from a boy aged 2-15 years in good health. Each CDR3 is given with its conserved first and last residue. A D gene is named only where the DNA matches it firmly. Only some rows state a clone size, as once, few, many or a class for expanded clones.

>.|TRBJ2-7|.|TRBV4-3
CASSQGDLGYEQYF
TGCGCCAGCAGCCAAGGGGACTTGGGCTACGAGCAGTACTTC
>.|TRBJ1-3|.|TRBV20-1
CSARGGSGNTIYF
TGCAGTGCCCGGGGTGGCTCTGGAAACACCATATATTTT
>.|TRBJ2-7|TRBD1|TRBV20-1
CSARRTGTAYEQYF
TGCAGTGCTAGGAGGACAGGGACCGCTTACGAGCAGTACTTC
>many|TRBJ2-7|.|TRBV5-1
CASSLEYEQYF
TGTGCCAGCAGCTTAGAATACGAGCAGTACTTC
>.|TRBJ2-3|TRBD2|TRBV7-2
CASSTTSGGPRDTQYF
TGTGCCAGCAGCACGACTAGCGGGGGACCGAGGGATACGCAGTATTTT
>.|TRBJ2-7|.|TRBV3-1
CASSQAFNYEQYF
TGTGCCAGCAGCCAAGCCTTTAATTACGAGCAGTACTTC
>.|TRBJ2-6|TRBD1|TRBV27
CARPGQGSFGANVLTF
TGTGCCAGGCCGGGACAGGGGAGTTTTGGGGCCAACGTCCTGACTTTC
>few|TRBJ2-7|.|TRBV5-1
CASSLAFREQYF
TGCGCCAGCAGCTTGGCCTTTCGCGAGCAGTACTTC
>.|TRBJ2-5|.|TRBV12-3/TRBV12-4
CASTESGLIQETQYF
TGTGCCAGCACCGAGTCGGGACTGATACAAGAGACCCAGTACTTC
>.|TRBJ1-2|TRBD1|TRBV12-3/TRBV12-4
CASGTGEDYGYTF
TGTGCCAGCGGGACAGGGGAGGACTATGGCTACACCTTC
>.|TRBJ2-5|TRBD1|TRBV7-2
CASSLSRGPETQYF
TGTGCCAGCAGCCTTAGCAGGGGGCCAGAGACCCAGTACTTC
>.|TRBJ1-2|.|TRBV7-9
CASSQGFGSNYGYTF
TGTGCCAGCAGCCAGGGATTCGGCAGTAACTATGGCTACACCTTC
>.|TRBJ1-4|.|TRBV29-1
CSVGTIATNEKLFF
TGCAGCGTTGGGACAATTGCAACTAATGAAAAACTGTTTTTT
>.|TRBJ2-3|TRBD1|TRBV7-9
CASSVDRGVSTDTQYF
TGTGCCAGCAGCGTCGACAGGGGGGTCAGCACAGATACGCAGTATTTT
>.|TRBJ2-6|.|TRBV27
CASSLLPGQVLSGANVLTF
TGTGCCAGCAGTTTACTCCCCGGGCAGGTCTTATCTGGGGCCAACGTCCTGACTTTC
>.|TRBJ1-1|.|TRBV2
CAGSYDRRAEAFF
TGTGCCGGCAGTTATGACAGGAGGGCTGAAGCTTTCTTT
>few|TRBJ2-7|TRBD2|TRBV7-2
CASGPRGGYEQYF
TGTGCCAGCGGACCCCGCGGGGGTTACGAGCAGTACTTC
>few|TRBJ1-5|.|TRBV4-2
CASSQDWGPGQPQHF
TGTGCCAGCAGCCAAGATTGGGGGCCGGGACAGCCCCAGCATTTT